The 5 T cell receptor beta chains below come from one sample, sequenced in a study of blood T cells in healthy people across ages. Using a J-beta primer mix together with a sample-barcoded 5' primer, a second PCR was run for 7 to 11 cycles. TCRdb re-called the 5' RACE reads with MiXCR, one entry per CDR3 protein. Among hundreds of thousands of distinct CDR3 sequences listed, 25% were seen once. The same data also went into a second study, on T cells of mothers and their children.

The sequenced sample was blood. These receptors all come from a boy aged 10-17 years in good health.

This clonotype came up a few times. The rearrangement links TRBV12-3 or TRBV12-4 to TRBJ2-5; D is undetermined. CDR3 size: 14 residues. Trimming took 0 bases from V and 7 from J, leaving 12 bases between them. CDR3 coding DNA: TGTGCCAGCAGTTTAGCGTCTGGGTTGGGGACCCAGTACTTC. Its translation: CASSLASGLGTQYF.

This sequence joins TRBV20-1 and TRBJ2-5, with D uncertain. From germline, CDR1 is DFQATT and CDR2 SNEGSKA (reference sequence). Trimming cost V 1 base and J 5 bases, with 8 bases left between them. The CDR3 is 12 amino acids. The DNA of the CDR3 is TGCAGTGCTAGAGTCCGGGCGGAGACCCAGTACTTC. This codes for CSARVRAETQYF.

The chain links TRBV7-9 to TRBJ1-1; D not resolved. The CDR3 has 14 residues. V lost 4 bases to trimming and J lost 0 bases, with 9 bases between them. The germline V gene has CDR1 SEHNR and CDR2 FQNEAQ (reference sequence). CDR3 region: CASSSPTMNTEAFF. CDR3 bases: TGTGCCAGCAGCTCCCCAACGATGAACACTGAAGCTTTCTTT.

CDR3 region: CASSYRTGYNEKLFF. DNA for the CDR3: TGTGCCAGCAGTTACCGGACAGGCTATAATGAAAAACTGTTTTTT. V gene TRBV27 combines with J gene TRBJ1-4; 7 bases align to TRBD1. Germline CDR1 reads MNHEY; CDR2 reads SMNVEV (reference sequence). The CDR3 has 15 amino acids. After removal of 4 bases from V and 4 bases from J, the junction contained 6 bases not matched to a gene.

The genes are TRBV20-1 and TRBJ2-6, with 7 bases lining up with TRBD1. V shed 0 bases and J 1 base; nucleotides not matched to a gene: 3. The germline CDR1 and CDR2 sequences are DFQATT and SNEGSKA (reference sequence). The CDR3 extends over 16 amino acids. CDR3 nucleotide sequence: TGCAGTGCTAGAGACCCGACAGGGTCTGGGGCCAACGTCCTGACTTTC. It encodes CSARDPTGSGANVLTF.